What follows are 29 T cell receptor beta chains derived from one specimen sequenced in a study of blood T cell repertoires in COVID-19. Clones were read by immunoSEQ multiplex PCR, and TCRdb kept only the in-frame ones, dropping some. Of a few hundred thousand clones listed, roughly 90% were seen once; the top ten hold 6.2%. The sequenced material came from peripheral blood. These receptors originate from a man aged 60 to 75 with acute or convalescent COVID-19.

J is TRBJ1-3 and V is TRBV4-3; 8 nucleotides align to TRBD1. The CDR3 has 16 residues. The V gene end was trimmed by 1 base and the J gene end by 4 bases; junction bases not matched to a gene: 6. Germline V CDR1 and CDR2: LGHNA, YSLEER. The CDR3 is CASSQVRTGQGNTIYF. Here the CDR3 DNA reads TGCGCCAGCAGCCAAGTTCGGACAGGGCAGGGAAACACCATATATTTT.

The chain combines TRBV4-3 with TRBJ1-3; D might be TRBD1 (6 bases). Trimming took off 4 bases at V and 1 base at J, with 11 bases between the two ends. This CDR3 is 15 amino acids long. CDR1 and CDR2 from the germline V gene are LGHNA and YSLEER. CDR3 in amino acids: CASSLLQGSGNTIYF. The CDR3 DNA sequence: TGCGCCAGCAGCCTCCTACAGGGATCTGGAAACACCATATATTTT.

The rearrangement joins TRBV7-9 to TRBJ2-7, with 8 bases aligning to TRBD2. The V and J ends lost 4 bases and 3 bases, in that order; junction bases with no gene match: 2. Per germline, CDR1 SEHNR and CDR2 FQNEAQ (reference sequence). The CDR3 consists of 13 residues. The CDR3 loop reads CASSSLAGYEQYF. The CDR3 DNA reads as TGTGCCAGCAGCTCCCTAGCGGGCTACGAGCAGTACTTC.

This clone was recorded only once. V gene TRBV19 combines with J gene TRBJ1-1, with D tentatively TRBD1 (5 bases). This CDR3 contains 13 residues. Germline V CDR1 and CDR2: LNHDA, SQIVND (reference sequence). The V end was cut by 5 bases, the J end by 2 bases, with 9 bases between. CDR3 region: CASSLTANTEAFF. In DNA, the CDR3 is TGTGCCAGTAGTTTGACAGCCAACACTGAAGCTTTCTTT.

The chain uses TRBV27 and TRBJ1-1, with D tentatively TRBD1 (6 bases). Germline V gene sequence: CDR1 MNHEY, CDR2 SMNVEV (reference sequence). This CDR3 contains 13 residues. The germline V and J ends were trimmed by 5 bases and 3 bases, with 10 bases remaining between them. The CDR3 here is CASSVNRDTEAFF. The CDR3 DNA reads as TGTGCCAGCAGTGTTAACAGGGACACTGAAGCTTTCTTT.

In this sample, this clone turned up once. V is TRBV12-5 and J is TRBJ1-1, with TRBD1 identical over 9 bases. Unmatched junction bases numbered 5, after V lost 5 bases and J lost 7 bases. The germline V gene encodes CDR1 LGHNT and CDR2 FRNRAP. The CDR3 covers 13 residues. CDR3 loop: CASGTDRGVEAFF. The CDR3 DNA reads as TGTGCTAGTGGTACCGACAGGGGGGTTGAAGCTTTCTTT.

The chain recombines TRBV6-5 with TRBJ1-1; D is ambiguous. From germline, CDR1 is MNHEY and CDR2 SVGAGI. This CDR3 spans 14 amino acids. V shed 2 bases and J shed 1 base, with 8 bases lying between them. CDR3 in amino acids: CASSYENGNTEAFF. CDR3 nucleotide sequence: TGTGCCAGCAGTTACGAAAACGGGAACACTGAAGCTTTCTTT.

This chain uses TRBV7-2 with TRBJ1-6; D remains ambiguous. V was pared by 1 base and J by 0 bases, with 10 bases between. The CDR3 consists of 17 residues. The germline V gene encodes CDR1 SGHTA and CDR2 FQGNSA. In nucleotides, the CDR3 is TGTGCCAGCAGCTTAGTACTGAGGAGCTCCTATAATTCACCCCTCCACTTT. Amino acid sequence: CASSLVLRSSYNSPLHF. Variable domain in full (rest from reference TRBV7-2 and TRBJ1-6): GAGVSQSPSNKVTEKGKDVELRCDPISGHTALYWYRQSLGQGLEFLIYFQGNSAPDKSGLPSDRFSAERTGGSVSTLTIQRTQQEDSAVYLCASSLVLRSSYNSPLHFGNGTRLTVT.

The chain is built from TRBV19 and TRBJ2-1; possible D gene TRBD2, 6 bases. Between the trimmed V and J ends, which lost 6 bases and 1 base, there was a span of 13 bases. The germline V gene encodes CDR1 LNHDA and CDR2 SQIVND (reference sequence). This CDR3 is 15 amino acids long. The CDR3 DNA follows: TGTGCCAGTAGGCTCCTAGCGAGATCCTACAATGAGCAGTTCTTC. Encoded protein: CASRLLARSYNEQFF.

The rearrangement joins TRBV11-3 to TRBJ2-3; 9 nucleotides align to TRBD1. This CDR3 contains 15 residues. The junction had 2 bases not matched to a gene; V was cut back by 4 bases and J by 0 bases. Germline lookup yields CDR1 SGHNT and CDR2 YENEEA. In nucleotides, the CDR3 is TGTGCCAGCAGCTCGGGACAGGGTAGCACAGATACGCAGTATTTT. It yields the protein CASSSGQGSTDTQYF.

The V call is TRBV7-9, the J call TRBJ1-3; no clear D. CDR3 length: 14 residues. The V and J ends lost 3 bases and 4 bases respectively, with 10 bases between them. Germline V lookup: CDR1 SEHNR, CDR2 FQNEAQ (reference sequence). CDR3 sequence reads: CASSFAGTGNTIYF. The CDR3 DNA is TGTGCCAGCAGCTTTGCAGGAACGGGAAACACCATATATTTT. Full variable domain (remainder filled in from reference TRBV7-9 and TRBJ1-3): DTGVSQNPRHKITKRGQNVTFRCDPISEHNRLYWYRQTLGQGPEFLTYFQNEAQLEKSRLLSDRFSAERPKGSFSTLEIQRTEQGDSAMYLCASSFAGTGNTIYFGEGSWLTVV.

In the case of this clone: This same CDR3 is encoded by further DNA sequences in the sample. J is TRBJ1-1 and V is TRBV7-9, with D unresolved. The V end lost 0 bases, the J end lost 1 base, and 6 bases lay between the germline ends. The length of the CDR3 is 14 residues. CDR1 is SEHNR, CDR2 FQNEAQ, per germline (reference sequence). The CDR3 sequence is CASSLAAGNTEAFF. Written as DNA, the CDR3 is TGTGCCAGCAGCTTAGCGGCAGGGAACACTGAAGCTTTCTTT.

The chain couples TRBV20-1 to TRBJ2-1, with 9 bases lining up with TRBD2. In germline, CDR1 is DFQATT, CDR2 SNEGSKA (reference sequence). Trimming removed 3 bases from V and 6 bases from J; junction bases left unmatched: 6. The CDR3 loop spans 14 amino acids. Written as DNA, the CDR3 is TGCAGTGCTAGTGCCCTAGCGGGACTCAATGAGCAGTTCTTC. Its protein is CSASALAGLNEQFF.

The chain carries TRBV11-2 and TRBJ2-1, with TRBD2 matching over 11 bases. The germline V gene has CDR1 SGHAT and CDR2 FQNNGV. The ends lost 4 bases at V and 9 bases at J; junction bases unmatched: 11. This CDR3 has 16 amino acids. The CDR3 loop reads CASSSPLAGVIGEQFF. CDR3 nucleotide sequence: TGTGCCAGCAGCTCCCCACTAGCGGGAGTGATTGGTGAGCAGTTCTTC.

The chain couples TRBV7-3 to TRBJ1-1; no clear D gene. Germline loops: CDR1 SGHTA, CDR2 FQGTGA. The CDR3 has 15 amino acids. The ends were cut back, 2 bases at V and 0 bases at J, with 10 bases in the middle. The CDR3 spells CASSLLSSLNTEAFF. CDR3 bases: TGTGCCAGCAGCTTACTGTCCAGTTTGAACACTGAAGCTTTCTTT.

This clone was observed a few times. This sequence joins TRBV5-8 and TRBJ2-5, with a tentative D call TRBD1 (6 bases). The germline gives CDR1 SGHTS, CDR2 YDEGEE. Trimming left V 1 base short and J 5 bases short, with 12 bases between. The CDR3 totals 14 residues. CDR3 sequence reads: CASSLRGGAETQYF. Written as DNA, the CDR3 is TGTGCCAGCAGCTTGAGAGGGGGTGCGGAGACCCAGTACTTC.

The chain combines TRBV11-3 with TRBJ1-2, with a weak D call TRBD1 (6 bases). Looked up from germline, CDR1 is SGHNT and CDR2 is YENEEA. CDR3 size: 12 residues. Trimming shortened V by 5 bases and J by 8 bases, and 12 bases separated the two germline ends. CDR3 sequence reads: CASSARTVGYTF. CDR3 DNA sequence: TGTGCCAGCAGCGCCCGGACAGTGGGCTACACCTTC.

This chain uses TRBV7-2 with TRBJ2-3; 9 bases align to TRBD2. The CDR3 length is 16 residues. Germline CDR1 SGHTA, CDR2 FQGNSA. V lost 7 bases and J lost 0; bases outside the gene matches: 8. DNA of the CDR3: TGTGCCAGCAACCAGAGACTAGCGGTTAGCACAGATACGCAGTATTTT. Translation gives CASNQRLAVSTDTQYF.

J is TRBJ2-3 and V is TRBV5-8, with 8 bases matching TRBD1. This CDR3 region has 15 residues. Unmatched junction bases numbered 13, after V lost 9 bases and J lost 4 bases. Germline V lookup: CDR1 SGHTS, CDR2 YDEGEE. CDR3 DNA sequence: TGTGCCACCAAGCGAAGGACAGGGACGGCAGATACGCAGTATTTT. It codes for CATKRRTGTADTQYF.

This chain links TRBV9 with TRBJ1-4, with a weak D call TRBD1 (5 bases). CDR3 length: 13 residues. The germline CDR1 and CDR2 sequences are SGDLS and YYNGEE. Trimming removed 5 bases at V and 5 bases at J, with 10 bases between. For the CDR3, the DNA is TGTGCCAGCAGTGATGGGGCAAATGAAAAACTGTTTTTT. The encoded protein is CASSDGANEKLFF.

The rearrangement uses TRBV24-1 and TRBJ2-7; 8 positions match TRBD1. Germline V CDR1 and CDR2: KGHDR, SFDVKD. With 5 bases clipped from V and 0 bases from J, the junction kept 5 bases outside the gene matches. CDR3 length: 15 amino acids. CDR3 nucleotides: TGTGCCACCAGTGCCACAGACAGGGGCTCCTACGAGCAGTACTTC. Translated, it gives CATSATDRGSYEQYF.

This clone was found a few times. The genes are TRBV7-3 and TRBJ1-1, with TRBD1 identical over 8 bases. The J segment lost 10 bases and the V segment lost 9 bases, leaving 13 bases of the junction unmatched. The CDR3 spans 13 residues. CDR1 is SGHTA, CDR2 FQGTGA, per germline. The CDR3 is CASARDRGLRAFF. Written as DNA, the CDR3 is TGTGCCAGTGCGAGAGACAGGGGCCTCAGAGCTTTCTTT.

The chain recombines TRBV28 with TRBJ1-1; TRBD1 agrees at 7 bases. J was trimmed by 1 base and V by 6 bases; bases with no gene match: 2. The germline gives CDR1 MDHEN, CDR2 SYDVKM. The CDR3 runs to 13 residues. The CDR3 here is CASSGTANTEAFF. CDR3 nucleotides: TGTGCCAGCAGCGGGACAGCGAACACTGAAGCTTTCTTT. Drawing the rest from reference TRBV28 and TRBJ1-1, the complete variable domain is DVKVTQSSRYLVKRTGEKVFLECVQDMDHENMFWYRQDPGLGLRLIYFSYDVKMKEKGDIPEGYSVSREKKERFSLILESASTNQTSMYLCASSGTANTEAFFGQGTRLTVV.

CDR3 region: CSVRTSGYEQYF. Here the CDR3 DNA reads TGCAGCGTTAGGACTAGCGGTTACGAGCAGTACTTC. The rearrangement uses TRBV29-1 and TRBJ2-7; 10 bases match TRBD2. Germline V lookup: CDR1 SQVTM, CDR2 ANQGSEA. The CDR3 loop spans 12 amino acids. The J segment lost 4 bases and the V segment lost 5 bases, leaving 2 bases of the junction unmatched.

V and J are TRBV6-4 and TRBJ2-1, with 13 bases identical to TRBD2. The length of the CDR3 is 14 residues. Trimming took 6 bases from V and 5 from J; bases not matched to a gene: 1. In germline, CDR1 is MRHNA, CDR2 SNTAGT. CDR3 sequence reads: CASRGLAGDNEQFF. In DNA, the CDR3 is TGTGCCAGCAGAGGACTAGCGGGAGACAATGAGCAGTTCTTC.

The chain joins TRBV7-9 to TRBJ1-3, with TRBD1 identical over 9 bases. The junction had 6 bases not matched to a gene; V was cut back by 2 bases and J by 4 bases. Germline loops: CDR1 SEHNR, CDR2 FQNEAQ (reference sequence). The CDR3 is made up of 16 amino acids. The CDR3 spells CASSLQQGAGGNTIYF. CDR3 DNA sequence: TGTGCCAGCAGCTTACAACAGGGGGCCGGAGGAAACACCATATATTTT.

The chain recombines TRBV5-4 with TRBJ1-1; 9 positions agree with TRBD1. Germline assignment: CDR1 SGHNT and CDR2 YYREEE (reference sequence). This CDR3 region has 15 residues. J lost 5 bases, V lost 3 bases, and 8 bases had no gene match. DNA of the CDR3: TGTGCCAGCAGCTCGGCCCTACAGGGGGCGACTGAAGCTTTCTTT. Encoded protein: CASSSALQGATEAFF.

J is TRBJ1-5 and V is TRBV5-1, with 7 bases that match TRBD1. The junction had 4 bases not matched to a gene; V was cut back by 4 bases and J by 3 bases. Germline lookup yields CDR1 SGHRS and CDR2 YFSETQ. The CDR3 spans 14 residues. CDR3 sequence reads: CASSPGQDNQPQHF. CDR3 sequence (DNA): TGCGCCAGCAGCCCTGGACAGGACAATCAGCCCCAGCATTTT. Drawing the rest from reference TRBV5-1 and TRBJ1-5, the complete variable domain is KAGVTQTPRYLIKTRGQQVTLSCSPISGHRSVSWYQQTPGQGLQFLFEYFSETQRNKGNFPGRFSGRQFSNSRSEMNVSTLELGDSALYLCASSPGQDNQPQHFGDGTRLSIL.

The CDR3 reads CASSFQRSSGEQYF. The CDR3 bases are TGCGCCAGCAGCTTCCAGCGGTCTAGTGGCGAGCAGTACTTC. The rearrangement joins TRBV5-1 to TRBJ2-7, with D tentatively TRBD2 (5 bases). The CDR3 runs to 14 residues. Germline V gene sequence: CDR1 SGHRS, CDR2 YFSETQ. The V end was cut by 2 bases, the J end by 6 bases, with 15 bases between.